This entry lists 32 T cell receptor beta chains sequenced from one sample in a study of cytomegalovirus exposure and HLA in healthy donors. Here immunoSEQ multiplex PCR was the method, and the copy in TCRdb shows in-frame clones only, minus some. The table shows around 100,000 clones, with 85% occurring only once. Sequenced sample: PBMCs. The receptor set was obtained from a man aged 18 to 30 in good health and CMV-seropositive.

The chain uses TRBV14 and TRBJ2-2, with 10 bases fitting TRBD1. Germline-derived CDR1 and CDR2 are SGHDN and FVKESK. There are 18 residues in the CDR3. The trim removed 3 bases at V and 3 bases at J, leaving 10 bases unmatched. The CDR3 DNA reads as TGTGCCAGCAGCCAGTCGTTTAGGGACAGGGGTTACACCGGGGAGCTGTTTTTT. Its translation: CASSQSFRDRGYTGELFF.

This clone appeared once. For the CDR3, the DNA is TGTGCCAGCAGTTACAGCTATAGCAATCAGCCCCAGCATTTT. The encoded protein is CASSYSYSNQPQHF. The chain has TRBV6-5 and TRBJ1-5; D uncertain. This CDR3 has 14 residues. Germline CDR1 is MNHEY and CDR2 is SVGAGI. The V end was cut by 2 bases, the J end by 0 bases, with 5 bases between.

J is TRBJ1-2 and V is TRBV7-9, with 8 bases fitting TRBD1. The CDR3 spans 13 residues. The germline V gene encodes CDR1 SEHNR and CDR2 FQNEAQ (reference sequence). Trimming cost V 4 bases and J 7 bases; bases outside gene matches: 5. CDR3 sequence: CASSYQGAGGYTF. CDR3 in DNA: TGTGCCAGCAGCTATCAGGGGGCAGGTGGCTACACCTTC.

CDR3 region: CASRGGQAGNTIYF. For the CDR3, the DNA is TGTGCCAGCAGAGGCGGACAGGCGGGAAACACCATATATTTT. The chain is built from TRBV2 and TRBJ1-3, with 7 bases aligning to TRBD1. The CDR3 contains 14 residues. With 6 bases clipped from V and 4 bases from J, the junction kept 6 bases outside the gene matches. Germline V lookup: CDR1 SNHLY, CDR2 FYNNEI.

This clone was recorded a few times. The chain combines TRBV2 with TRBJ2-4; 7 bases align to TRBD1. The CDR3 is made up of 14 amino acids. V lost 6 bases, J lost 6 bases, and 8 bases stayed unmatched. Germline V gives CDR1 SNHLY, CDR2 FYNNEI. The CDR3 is CASRETGWGNIQYF. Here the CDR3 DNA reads TGTGCCAGCAGGGAGACAGGGTGGGGAAACATTCAGTACTTC.

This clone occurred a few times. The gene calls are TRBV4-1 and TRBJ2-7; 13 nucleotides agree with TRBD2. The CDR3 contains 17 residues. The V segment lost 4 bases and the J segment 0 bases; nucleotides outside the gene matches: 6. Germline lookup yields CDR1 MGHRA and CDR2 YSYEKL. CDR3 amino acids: CASSPGTSGAHSYEQYF. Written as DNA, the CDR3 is TGCGCCAGCAGCCCCGGGACTAGCGGGGCGCACTCCTACGAGCAGTACTTC.

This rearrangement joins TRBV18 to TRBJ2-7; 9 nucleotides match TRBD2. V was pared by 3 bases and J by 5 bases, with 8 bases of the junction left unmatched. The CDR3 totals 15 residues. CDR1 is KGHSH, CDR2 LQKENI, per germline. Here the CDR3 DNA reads TGTGCCAGCTCACCCCGCGTTAGCGGGAGCGACGAGCAGTACTTC. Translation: CASSPRVSGSDEQYF.

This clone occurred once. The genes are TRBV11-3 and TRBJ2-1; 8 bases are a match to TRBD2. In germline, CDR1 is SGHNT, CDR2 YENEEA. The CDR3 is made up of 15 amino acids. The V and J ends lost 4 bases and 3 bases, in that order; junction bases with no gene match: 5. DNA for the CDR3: TGTGCCAGCAGCTCAAAGGGACTAGTCTACAATGAGCAGTTCTTC. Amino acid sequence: CASSSKGLVYNEQFF.

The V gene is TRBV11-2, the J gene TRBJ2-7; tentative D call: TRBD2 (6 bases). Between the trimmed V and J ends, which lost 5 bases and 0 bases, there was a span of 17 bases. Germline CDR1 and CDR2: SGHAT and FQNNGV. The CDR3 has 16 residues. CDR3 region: CASSHSGVHSSYEQYV. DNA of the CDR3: TGTGCCAGCAGCCACTCGGGGGTCCATAGCTCCTACGAGCAGTACGTC.

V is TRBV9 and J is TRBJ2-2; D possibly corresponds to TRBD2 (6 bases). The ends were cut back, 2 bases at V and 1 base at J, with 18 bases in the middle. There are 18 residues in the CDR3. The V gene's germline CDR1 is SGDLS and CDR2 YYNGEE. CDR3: CASSVSLGWRENTGELFF. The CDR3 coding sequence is TGTGCCAGCAGCGTTAGCCTTGGTTGGCGGGAGAACACCGGGGAGCTGTTTTTT.

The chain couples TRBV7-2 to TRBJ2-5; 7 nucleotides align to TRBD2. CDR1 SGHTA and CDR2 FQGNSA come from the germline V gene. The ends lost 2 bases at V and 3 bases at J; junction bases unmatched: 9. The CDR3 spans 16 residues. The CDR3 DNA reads TGTGCCAGCAGCTTACACGTGACTAGCTGGGAAGAGACCCAGTACTTC. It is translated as CASSLHVTSWEETQYF.

The CDR3 loop reads CAISEPQRYEQFF. DNA of the CDR3: TGTGCCATCAGTGAACCCCAGCGTTATGAGCAGTTCTTC. The chain couples TRBV10-3 to TRBJ2-1; D uncertain. There are 13 residues in the CDR3. V lost 3 bases and J lost 8, with 11 bases in between. CDR1 is ENHRY, CDR2 SYGVKD, per germline.

The CDR3 is CASSPRWGLSYEQYF. The CDR3 bases are TGTGCCAGCAGCCCCCGGTGGGGGCTATCCTACGAGCAGTACTTC. This chain joins TRBV2 and TRBJ2-7; D perhaps matches TRBD1 (6 bases). The length of the CDR3 is 15 residues. V lost 6 bases and J 1 base, leaving 16 bases between the germline ends. Germline CDR1 SNHLY, CDR2 FYNNEI.

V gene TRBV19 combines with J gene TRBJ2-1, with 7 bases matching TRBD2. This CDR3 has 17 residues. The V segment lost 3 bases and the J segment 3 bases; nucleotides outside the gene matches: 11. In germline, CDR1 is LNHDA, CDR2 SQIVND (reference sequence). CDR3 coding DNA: TGTGCCAGTAGTATTGGGCCCGGACTAGGTGACTACAATGAGCAGTTCTTC. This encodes CASSIGPGLGDYNEQFF.

The DNA for the CDR3 is TGTGCCAGCAGTCCGCTAGCGGGAGGGCCCACCGATGAGCAGTTCTTC. This gives the protein CASSPLAGGPTDEQFF. This chain connects TRBV28 to TRBJ2-1, with 12 bases aligning to TRBD2. Germline-derived CDR1 and CDR2 are MDHEN and SYDVKM. The CDR3 is 16 residues long. Germline trimming cut 5 bases from V and 8 bases from J; bases unmatched to any gene: 10.

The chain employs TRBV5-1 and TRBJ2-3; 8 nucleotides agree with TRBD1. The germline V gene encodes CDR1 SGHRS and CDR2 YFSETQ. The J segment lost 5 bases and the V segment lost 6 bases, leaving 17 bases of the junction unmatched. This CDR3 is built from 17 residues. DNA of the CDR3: TGCGCCAGCACTTCGGGACAGGTCCTGTTGCGTGTAGATACGCAGTATTTT. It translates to CASTSGQVLLRVDTQYF.

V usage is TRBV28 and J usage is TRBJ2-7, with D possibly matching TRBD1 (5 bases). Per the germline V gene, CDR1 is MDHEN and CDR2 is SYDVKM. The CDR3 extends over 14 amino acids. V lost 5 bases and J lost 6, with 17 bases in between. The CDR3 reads CASSTINRTAEQYV. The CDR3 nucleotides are TGTGCCAGCAGTACCATCAACAGGACCGCCGAGCAGTACGTC.

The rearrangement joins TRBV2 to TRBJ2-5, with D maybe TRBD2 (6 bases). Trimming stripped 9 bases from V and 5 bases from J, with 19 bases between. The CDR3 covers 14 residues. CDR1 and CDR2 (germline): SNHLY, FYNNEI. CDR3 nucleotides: TGTGCCAGTGGACCATCAACTGGGAGGGAGACCCAGTACTTC. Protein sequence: CASGPSTGRETQYF.

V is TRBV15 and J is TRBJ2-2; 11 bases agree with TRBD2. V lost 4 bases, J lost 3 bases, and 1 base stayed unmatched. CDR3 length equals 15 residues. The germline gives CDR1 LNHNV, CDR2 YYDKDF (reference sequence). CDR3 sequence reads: CATSNSGRDTGELFF. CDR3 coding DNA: TGTGCCACCAGCAATAGCGGGAGGGACACCGGGGAGCTGTTTTTT.

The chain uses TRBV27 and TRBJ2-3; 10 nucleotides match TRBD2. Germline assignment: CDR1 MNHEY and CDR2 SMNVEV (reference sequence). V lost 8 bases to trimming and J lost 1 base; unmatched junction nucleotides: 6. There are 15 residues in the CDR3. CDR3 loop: CASGLSGRGTDTQYF. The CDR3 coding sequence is TGTGCCAGCGGGTTGAGCGGGAGGGGCACAGATACGCAGTATTTT.

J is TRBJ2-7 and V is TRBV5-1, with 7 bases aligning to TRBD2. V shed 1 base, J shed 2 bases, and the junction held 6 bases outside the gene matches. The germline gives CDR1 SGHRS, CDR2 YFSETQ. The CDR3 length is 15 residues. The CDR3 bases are TGCGCCAGCAGCTTGACAACTAGCGCCGCCTACGAGCAGTACTTC. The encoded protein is CASSLTTSAAYEQYF.

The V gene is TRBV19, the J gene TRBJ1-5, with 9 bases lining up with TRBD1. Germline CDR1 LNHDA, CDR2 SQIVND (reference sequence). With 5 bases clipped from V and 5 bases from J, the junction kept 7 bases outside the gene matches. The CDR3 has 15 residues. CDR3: CASSLRTGDYQPQHF. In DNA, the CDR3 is TGTGCCAGTAGTCTGCGGACAGGGGATTATCAGCCCCAGCATTTT.

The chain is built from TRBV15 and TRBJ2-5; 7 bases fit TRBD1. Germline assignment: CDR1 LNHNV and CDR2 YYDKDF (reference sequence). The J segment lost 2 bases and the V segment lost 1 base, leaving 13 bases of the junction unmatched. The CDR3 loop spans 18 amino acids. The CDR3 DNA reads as TGTGCCACCAGCAGAGGGAGATTTGGGGCCAGGGGGCAAGAGACCCAGTACTTC. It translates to CATSRGRFGARGQETQYF.

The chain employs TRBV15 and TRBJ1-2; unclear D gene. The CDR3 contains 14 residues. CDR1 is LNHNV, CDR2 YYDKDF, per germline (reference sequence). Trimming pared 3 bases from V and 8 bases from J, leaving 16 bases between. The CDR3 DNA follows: TGTGCCACCAGCAGGGGCCCTACGGAAGGCGGCTACACCTTC. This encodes CATSRGPTEGGYTF. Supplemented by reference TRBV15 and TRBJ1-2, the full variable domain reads DAMVIQNPRYQVTQFGKPVTLSCSQTLNHNVMYWYQQKSSQAPKLLFHYYDKDFNNEADTPDNFQSRRPNTSFCFLDIRSPGLGDTAMYLCATSRGPTEGGYTFGSGTRLTVV.

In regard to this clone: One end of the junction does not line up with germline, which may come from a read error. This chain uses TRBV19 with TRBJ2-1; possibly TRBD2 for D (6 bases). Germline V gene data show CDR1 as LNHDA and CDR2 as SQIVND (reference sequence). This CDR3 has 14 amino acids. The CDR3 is CASSIGTAGNEQFF. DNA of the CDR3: TGTGCCAGTAGCATAGGGACTGCGGGCAATGAGCAGTTCTTC.

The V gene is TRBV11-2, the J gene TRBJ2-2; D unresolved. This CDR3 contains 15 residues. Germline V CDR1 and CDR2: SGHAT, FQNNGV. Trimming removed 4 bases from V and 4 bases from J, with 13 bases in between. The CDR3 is CASSSTLRGTGELFF. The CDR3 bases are TGTGCCAGCAGCTCCACACTGCGAGGCACCGGGGAGCTGTTTTTT.

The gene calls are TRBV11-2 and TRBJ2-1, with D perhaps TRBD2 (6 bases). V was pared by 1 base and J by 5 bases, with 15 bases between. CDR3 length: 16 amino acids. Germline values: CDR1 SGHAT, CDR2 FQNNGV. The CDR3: CASSLVLLATDNEQFF. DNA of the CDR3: TGTGCCAGCAGCTTAGTTCTCCTAGCGACGGACAATGAGCAGTTCTTC.

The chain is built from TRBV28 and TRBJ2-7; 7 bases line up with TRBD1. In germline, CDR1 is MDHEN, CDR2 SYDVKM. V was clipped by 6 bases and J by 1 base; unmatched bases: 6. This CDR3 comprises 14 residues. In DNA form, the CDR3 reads TGTGCCAGCAGCCGACGACAGGGTTCCTACGAGCAGTACTTC. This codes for CASSRRQGSYEQYF.

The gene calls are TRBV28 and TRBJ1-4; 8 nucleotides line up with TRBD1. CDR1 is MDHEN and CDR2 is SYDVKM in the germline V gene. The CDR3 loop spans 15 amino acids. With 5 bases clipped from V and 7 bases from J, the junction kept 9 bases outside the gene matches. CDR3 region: CASSLGARGREKLFF. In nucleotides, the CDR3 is TGTGCCAGCAGTCTTGGGGCCAGGGGGCGTGAAAAACTGTTTTTT.

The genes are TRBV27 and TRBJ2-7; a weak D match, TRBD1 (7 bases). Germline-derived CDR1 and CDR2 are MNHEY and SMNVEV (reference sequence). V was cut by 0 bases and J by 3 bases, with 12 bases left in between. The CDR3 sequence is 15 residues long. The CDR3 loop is CASSLSNRGGYEQYF. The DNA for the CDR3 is TGTGCCAGCAGTTTATCGAACAGGGGAGGCTACGAGCAGTACTTC.

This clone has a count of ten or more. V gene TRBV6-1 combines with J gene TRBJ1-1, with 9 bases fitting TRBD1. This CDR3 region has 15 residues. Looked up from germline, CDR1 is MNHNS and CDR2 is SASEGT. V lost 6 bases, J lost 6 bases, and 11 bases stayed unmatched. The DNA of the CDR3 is TGTGCCAGCAGGGCCGACACAGGGGGCTGGTCTGAAGCTTTCTTT. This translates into CASRADTGGWSEAFF.

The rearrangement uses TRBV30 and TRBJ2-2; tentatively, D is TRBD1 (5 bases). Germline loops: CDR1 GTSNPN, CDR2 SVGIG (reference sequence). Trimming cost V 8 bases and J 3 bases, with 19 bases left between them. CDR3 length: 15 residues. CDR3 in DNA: TGTGCCCTCACAACTGACAGAACTTACACCGGGGAGCTGTTTTTT. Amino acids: CALTTDRTYTGELFF.